A selection of T cell receptor beta chains follows, all from one sample in a study of CD8+ T cells in alopecia areata. The method was immunoSEQ multiplex PCR; TCRdb's version includes in-frame clones alone and lacks a portion of them. The sample shows about 210,000 clones, 66% of them seen only once. The material was CD4+ T cells sorted from blood, obtained at week 44, from a patient treated with tofacitinib. The receptors were sampled from a human donor with alopecia areata. Both conserved end residues are part of each CDR3. The order of the fields is clone size, V gene, D gene, J gene, CDR3 DNA, CDR3 protein. A D gene is named only where the DNA matches it firmly. A row's size may be missing; if present it is once, few, many or a size class.

clone size: NA
V gene: TRBV20-1
D gene: NA
J gene: TRBJ1-1
CDR3 DNA: TGCAGTGTTACGACAGCCGAAGCTTTCTTT
CDR3 protein: CSVTTAEAFF

clone size: NA
V gene: TRBV6-5
D gene: TRBD2
J gene: TRBJ2-6
CDR3 DNA: TGTGCCAGCTCCGCGGGGGGCACTGGGGCCAACGTCCTGACTTTC
CDR3 protein: CASSAGGTGANVLTF

clone size: NA
V gene: TRBV2
D gene: TRBD1
J gene: TRBJ2-5
CDR3 DNA: TGTGCCAGCAGTGACAGGGGGCGTCGACTCCAAGAGACCCAGTACTTC
CDR3 protein: CASSDRGRRLQETQYF

clone size: NA
V gene: TRBV28
D gene: TRBD1
J gene: TRBJ1-2
CDR3 DNA: TGTGCCAGCAGGGATCCAGGGGGCGCCTATGGCTACACCTTC
CDR3 protein: CASRDPGGAYGYTF

clone size: NA
V gene: TRBV10-3
D gene: TRBD1
J gene: TRBJ2-1
CDR3 DNA: TGTGCCATAGGGACAGGGCAGACCAATGAGCAGTTCTTC
CDR3 protein: CAIGTGQTNEQFF

clone size: NA
V gene: TRBV7-2
D gene: TRBD1
J gene: TRBJ2-3
CDR3 DNA: TGTGCCAGCAGCTTAGCCGGACAGGGTACAGATACGCAGTATTTT
CDR3 protein: CASSLAGQGTDTQYF

clone size: few
V gene: TRBV5-1
D gene: NA
J gene: TRBJ2-5
CDR3 DNA: TGCGCCAGCGGGGCAATTCCAGAGACCCAGTACTTC
CDR3 protein: CASGAIPETQYF

clone size: NA
V gene: TRBV30
D gene: NA
J gene: TRBJ1-4
CDR3 DNA: TGTGCCTGGAGTTCAAAACAGGGAAGAGGGTATTTT
CDR3 protein: CAWSSKQGRGYF

clone size: NA
V gene: TRBV30
D gene: TRBD2
J gene: TRBJ2-5
CDR3 DNA: TGTGCCTGGAGTTCCCTAGCGGGGGCCCAAGAGACCCAGTACTTC
CDR3 protein: CAWSSLAGAQETQYF

clone size: many
V gene: TRBV7-2
D gene: NA
J gene: TRBJ1-5
CDR3 DNA: TGTGCCAGCAGCTCTCGACAGAATCAGCCCCAGCATTTT
CDR3 protein: CASSSRQNQPQHF

clone size: NA
V gene: TRBV25-1
D gene: NA
J gene: TRBJ1-1
CDR3 DNA: TGTGCCAGCAGTGCTTCTACAGGGCTTAACACTGAAGCTTTCTTT
CDR3 protein: CASSASTGLNTEAFF

clone size: NA
V gene: TRBV5-1
D gene: TRBD1
J gene: TRBJ2-5
CDR3 DNA: TGCGCCAGCAGCCCGGACAGGCCAGAGACCCAGTACTTC
CDR3 protein: CASSPDRPETQYF

clone size: few
V gene: TRBV14
D gene: NA
J gene: TRBJ2-5
CDR3 DNA: TGTGCCAGCAGCCCTTTGAATTTGGGTCGGGGCCTCGGAGAGACCCAGTACTTC
CDR3 protein: CASSPLNLGRGLGETQYF

clone size: NA
V gene: TRBV2
D gene: NA
J gene: TRBJ1-2
CDR3 DNA: TGTGCCAGCAGTGAAGTCCGGGGGTATGGCTACACCTTC
CDR3 protein: CASSEVRGYGYTF

clone size: NA
V gene: TRBV19
D gene: NA
J gene: TRBJ1-5
CDR3 DNA: TGTGCCAGTAGTATCAGAGGGGGAGGGGACCAGCCCCAGCATTTT
CDR3 protein: CASSIRGGGDQPQHF

clone size: few
V gene: TRBV29-1
D gene: NA
J gene: TRBJ2-7
CDR3 DNA: TGCAGCGTTGCTAAGGACGGCTCCTACGAGCAGTACTTC
CDR3 protein: CSVAKDGSYEQYF

clone size: NA
V gene: TRBV30
D gene: NA
J gene: TRBJ1-2
CDR3 DNA: TGTGCCTGGAGCGGATTGTCTGGCTACACCTTC
CDR3 protein: CAWSGLSGYTF

clone size: once
V gene: TRBV7-8
D gene: TRBD1
J gene: TRBJ2-4
CDR3 DNA: TGTGCCAGCAGCTTCAACCCGGGACAGGGTAGGGTAAACATTCAGTACTTC
CDR3 protein: CASSFNPGQGRVNIQYF

clone size: NA
V gene: TRBV5-1
D gene: NA
J gene: TRBJ2-7
CDR3 DNA: TGCGCCAGCAGCTTGGACCCCGGGACCTCATCCGAGCAGTACTTC
CDR3 protein: CASSLDPGTSSEQYF

clone size: NA
V gene: TRBV28
D gene: NA
J gene: TRBJ2-7
CDR3 DNA: TGTGCCAGCACCAACCCGTTGGGCTACGAGCAGTACTTC
CDR3 protein: CASTNPLGYEQYF

clone size: few
V gene: TRBV29-1
D gene: NA
J gene: TRBJ2-1
CDR3 DNA: TGCAGCGCTCAAGAGGCGGCAGGGGATTGGCGTTACAATGAGCAGTTCTTC
CDR3 protein: CSAQEAAGDWRYNEQFF

clone size: few
V gene: TRBV4-3
D gene: TRBD2
J gene: TRBJ2-2
CDR3 DNA: TGCGCCAGCAGCCAAGATTTGGGACTAGTTGGGTCCGGGGAGCTGTTTTTT
CDR3 protein: CASSQDLGLVGSGELFF

clone size: NA
V gene: TRBV11-2
D gene: NA
J gene: TRBJ2-3
CDR3 DNA: TGTGCCAGCAGCACGGAGGGCACCACAGATACGCAGTATTTT
CDR3 protein: CASSTEGTTDTQYF

clone size: once
V gene: TRBV30
D gene: TRBD1
J gene: TRBJ1-4
CDR3 DNA: TGTGCCTGGAGTAGGGGGCTCGGGGGTAATGAAAAACTGTTTTTT
CDR3 protein: CAWSRGLGGNEKLFF

clone size: few
V gene: TRBV5-1
D gene: TRBD2
J gene: TRBJ2-5
CDR3 DNA: TGCGCCAGCAGCTTGGCCAACCGACTAGCGGGGGGCCAAGAGACCCAGTACTTC
CDR3 protein: CASSLANRLAGGQETQYF

clone size: NA
V gene: TRBV27
D gene: NA
J gene: TRBJ1-3
CDR3 DNA: TGTGCCAGCAGTTTTTCAGGGGCTGGAAACACCATATATTTT
CDR3 protein: CASSFSGAGNTIYF

clone size: NA
V gene: TRBV6-5
D gene: NA
J gene: TRBJ1-6
CDR3 DNA: TGTGCCAGCAGGGCCGGGGGGGGCAATAATTCACCCCTCCACTTT
CDR3 protein: CASRAGGGNNSPLHF

clone size: NA
V gene: TRBV5-1
D gene: NA
J gene: TRBJ1-2
CDR3 DNA: TGCGCCAGCAGCGACAGGACTTCCTATGGCTACACCTTC
CDR3 protein: CASSDRTSYGYTF

clone size: NA
V gene: TRBV5-6
D gene: TRBD2
J gene: TRBJ2-5
CDR3 DNA: TGTGCCAGCAGCTTCCTAGCGGGGGGGGCCCAAGAGACCCAGTACTTC
CDR3 protein: CASSFLAGGAQETQYF

clone size: NA
V gene: TRBV20-1
D gene: NA
J gene: TRBJ1-1
CDR3 DNA: TGCAGTGCTACACAGAACACTGAAGCTTTCTTT
CDR3 protein: CSATQNTEAFF

clone size: NA
V gene: TRBV29-1
D gene: NA
J gene: TRBJ1-3
CDR3 DNA: TGCAGCGTTGATAGCGGCTCTGGAAACACCATATATTTT
CDR3 protein: CSVDSGSGNTIYF

clone size: NA
V gene: TRBV7-2
D gene: NA
J gene: TRBJ2-1
CDR3 DNA: TGTGCCAGCAGCTTAGCGGTAAAGAATCTATTTGTGGATGAGCAGTTCTTC
CDR3 protein: CASSLAVKNLFVDEQFF

clone size: NA
V gene: TRBV30
D gene: NA
J gene: TRBJ1-1
CDR3 DNA: TGTGCCTGGAGTGTATCCATGCCCACTGAAGCTTTCTTT
CDR3 protein: CAWSVSMPTEAFF

clone size: NA
V gene: TRBV2
D gene: TRBD1
J gene: TRBJ1-6
CDR3 DNA: TGTGCCAGCAGCCCGGGACAGGGAGGCTCCTATAATTCACCCCTCCACTTT
CDR3 protein: CASSPGQGGSYNSPLHF

clone size: NA
V gene: TRBV2
D gene: NA
J gene: TRBJ2-1
CDR3 DNA: TGTGCCAGCAGGAGGGGAGTTGAGCAGTTCTTC
CDR3 protein: CASRRGVEQFF

clone size: NA
V gene: TRBV29-1
D gene: NA
J gene: TRBJ1-4
CDR3 DNA: TGCAGCGTGGGGACGGCCGCAACTAATGAAAAACTGTTTTTT
CDR3 protein: CSVGTAATNEKLFF

clone size: few
V gene: TRBV29-1
D gene: NA
J gene: TRBJ2-3
CDR3 DNA: TGCAGCGTTGAGTCTTCGGAGTATACGCAGTATTTT
CDR3 protein: CSVESSEYTQYF

clone size: NA
V gene: TRBV18
D gene: NA
J gene: TRBJ1-1
CDR3 DNA: TGTGCCAGCTCACCAATAATCTCACCTGGAGGCACTGAAGCTTTCTTT
CDR3 protein: CASSPIISPGGTEAFF

clone size: NA
V gene: TRBV27
D gene: NA
J gene: TRBJ2-7
CDR3 DNA: TGTGCCAGCAGACGACCGGGGCAGGGGGGATCCTACGAGCAGTACTTC
CDR3 protein: CASRRPGQGGSYEQYF

clone size: NA
V gene: TRBV29-1
D gene: NA
J gene: TRBJ2-2
CDR3 DNA: TGCAGCGTTGCTTTAAGTGGGCGCGGCACCGGGGAGCTGTTTTTT
CDR3 protein: CSVALSGRGTGELFF

clone size: few
V gene: TRBV7-9
D gene: NA
J gene: TRBJ2-3
CDR3 DNA: TGTGCCAGCAGCTTGGGCACACACGGAGATACGCAGTATTTT
CDR3 protein: CASSLGTHGDTQYF

clone size: NA
V gene: TRBV5-1
D gene: NA
J gene: TRBJ2-7
CDR3 DNA: TGCGCCAGCAGCTTGTCTGGCTACGAGCAGTACTTC
CDR3 protein: CASSLSGYEQYF

clone size: NA
V gene: TRBV7-2
D gene: NA
J gene: TRBJ2-7
CDR3 DNA: TGTGCCAGCAGCTCTCGACCTAAGGGCAGATTCTACGAGCAGTACTTC
CDR3 protein: CASSSRPKGRFYEQYF

clone size: few
V gene: TRBV28
D gene: TRBD1
J gene: TRBJ1-2
CDR3 DNA: TGTGCCAGCAGCGTCGGACAGGGGAACTATGGCTACACCTTC
CDR3 protein: CASSVGQGNYGYTF

clone size: NA
V gene: TRBV6-5
D gene: TRBD1
J gene: TRBJ2-7
CDR3 DNA: TGTGCCAGCAGACCCTCTGGGACAGGGGCCTACGAGCAGTACTTC
CDR3 protein: CASRPSGTGAYEQYF

clone size: many
V gene: TRBV6-1
D gene: NA
J gene: TRBJ1-5
CDR3 DNA: TGTGCCAGCAGTGTCCTGTCAGGGGGCAATCAGCCCCAGCATTTT
CDR3 protein: CASSVLSGGNQPQHF

clone size: NA
V gene: TRBV28
D gene: NA
J gene: TRBJ2-3
CDR3 DNA: TGTGCCAGCACCCTGGGGAGGACTAGCACAGATACGCAGTATTTT
CDR3 protein: CASTLGRTSTDTQYF

clone size: NA
V gene: TRBV27
D gene: TRBD1
J gene: TRBJ1-5
CDR3 DNA: TGTGCCAGCAGTAGGGACAGGGGGCGTCAGCCCCAGCATTTT
CDR3 protein: CASSRDRGRQPQHF

clone size: NA
V gene: TRBV28
D gene: NA
J gene: TRBJ1-2
CDR3 DNA: TGTGCCAGCAGTTTAATCAAGGGAAACTATGGCTACACCTTC
CDR3 protein: CASSLIKGNYGYTF

clone size: NA
V gene: TRBV6-1
D gene: NA
J gene: TRBJ2-2
CDR3 DNA: TGTGCCAGCAGTGAAAATTTTCGGGGGGAGCTGTTTTTT
CDR3 protein: CASSENFRGELFF

clone size: NA
V gene: TRBV11-2
D gene: NA
J gene: TRBJ2-1
CDR3 DNA: TGTGCCAGCAGCTTAGAGTACTCCACCGGTGAGCAGTTCTTC
CDR3 protein: CASSLEYSTGEQFF

clone size: NA
V gene: TRBV5-6
D gene: TRBD1
J gene: TRBJ1-6
CDR3 DNA: TGTGCCAGCAGCTTCCTCACCGGGACAGGGGAATCACCCCTCCACTTT
CDR3 protein: CASSFLTGTGESPLHF

clone size: few
V gene: TRBV21-1
D gene: NA
J gene: TRBJ1-1
CDR3 DNA: TGTGCCAGCAACTCAAGGGTACCGGACAGACTGAACACTGAAGCTTTCTTT
CDR3 protein: CASNSRVPDRLNTEAFF

clone size: few
V gene: TRBV5-1
D gene: NA
J gene: TRBJ2-3
CDR3 DNA: TGCGCCAGCAGCCCTAGGGCCACGGACACAGATACGCAGTATTTT
CDR3 protein: CASSPRATDTDTQYF

clone size: many
V gene: TRBV5-6
D gene: NA
J gene: TRBJ1-6
CDR3 DNA: TGTGCCAGCAGCTTGCGGCTACAGGGTACGAATTCACCCCTCCACTTT
CDR3 protein: CASSLRLQGTNSPLHF

clone size: NA
V gene: TRBV5-1
D gene: TRBD1
J gene: TRBJ1-5
CDR3 DNA: TGCGCCAGCAGCTTCGGACAGGGCGGGCAGCCCCAGCATTTT
CDR3 protein: CASSFGQGGQPQHF

clone size: NA
V gene: TRBV2
D gene: NA
J gene: TRBJ1-1
CDR3 DNA: TGTGCCAGCAGGGAGGGTTCGGGCACTGAAGCTTTCTTT
CDR3 protein: CASREGSGTEAFF